These 21 T cell receptor beta chains came from one sample sequenced in a study of early T cells in non-severe SARS-CoV-2 infection (dated by TCRdb to the early 2020s). Receptor amplification or capture employed 5' RACE. Reads for this sample came from a NextSeq 500. The public reads were quality trimmed at Q25 with fastp and then assembled into clones with MiXCR by TCRdb, keeping productive beta chains. Rows are unified per CDR3 protein, each entry keeping the most common DNA and genes. In this sample the table shows nearly 80,000 distinct CDR3 sequences, 9.5% to 15% of which occur a single time. Less than 1.5% of the sample is held by the ten biggest clonotypes. The sequenced sample was whole blood. The receptors here all came from an adult who was a healthcare worker with PCR-confirmed SARS-CoV-2 infection or an uninfected control (not recorded which).

This chain connects TRBV5-6 to TRBJ1-6; TRBD1 matches at 7 bases. CDR1 is SGHDT and CDR2 is YYEEEE in the germline V gene. The CDR3 totals 15 residues. J gave up 10 bases and V 2 bases, and 9 bases lay outside the gene matches. CDR3 region: CASSLPGTVPSPLHF. The DNA of the CDR3 is TGTGCCAGCAGCTTACCCGGGACAGTCCCCTCACCCCTCCACTTT. Looking up the rest from reference TRBV5-6 and TRBJ1-6 gives the full variable domain: DAGVTQSPTHLIKTRGQQVTLRCSPKSGHDTVSWYQQALGQGPQFIFQYYEEEERQRGNFPDRFSGHQFPNYSSELNVNALLLGDSALYLCASSLPGTVPSPLHFGNGTRLTVT.

The chain couples TRBV27 to TRBJ2-1; 8 positions agree with TRBD2. CDR3 length: 16 amino acids. V trimming: 3 bases; J trimming: 0 bases; junction bases outside the gene matches: 4. The V gene's germline CDR1 is MNHEY and CDR2 SMNVEV (reference sequence). The CDR3: CASSFGGGISYNEQFF. In nucleotides, the CDR3 is TGTGCCAGCAGTTTCGGGGGGGGTATCTCCTACAATGAGCAGTTCTTC.

This clonotype has more than one count but fewer than ten. The J gene is TRBJ2-2, the V gene TRBV20-1, with no clear D. V was shortened by 5 bases and J by 6 bases, with 16 bases between the two germline ends. The CDR3 has 14 residues. Per the germline V gene, CDR1 is DFQATT and CDR2 is SNEGSKA (reference sequence). CDR3 DNA sequence: TGCAGTGCTTTGGACCCCACCCGCCCCGGGGAGCTGTTTTTT. It yields the protein CSALDPTRPGELFF.

This clonotype has only a few counts. The gene calls are TRBV6-2 or TRBV6-3 and TRBJ2-3; TRBD2 aligns across 8 bases. The CDR3 has 13 residues. The V gene end was trimmed by 6 bases and the J gene end by 3 bases; junction bases not matched to a gene: 2. Germline V CDR1 and CDR2: MNHEY, SVGEGT. CDR3 protein: CASRLAVTDTQYF. The CDR3 DNA reads TGTGCCAGCAGACTAGCGGTTACAGATACGCAGTATTTT.

This clonotype has only a few counts. The chain has TRBV7-2 and TRBJ1-2; D possibly corresponds to TRBD1 (6 bases). The V gene lost 4 bases and the J gene lost 5 bases, with 14 bases spanning the gap. The germline V gene has CDR1 SGHTA and CDR2 FQGNSA. There are 14 residues in the CDR3. In DNA form, the CDR3 reads TGTGCCAGCAGCTCCCAAAAGGGGGGATATGGCTACACCTTC. This codes for CASSSQKGGYGYTF.

This rearrangement joins TRBV6-2 or TRBV6-3 to TRBJ2-3; no clear D gene. Germline V CDR1 and CDR2: MNHEY, SVGEGT. This CDR3 region has 14 residues. V shed 6 bases and J shed 1 base, with 11 bases lying between them. The CDR3 reads CASRFDLGTDTQYF. CDR3 sequence (DNA): TGTGCCAGCAGGTTTGATCTAGGCACAGATACGCAGTATTTT.

The sample holds a few counts of this clonotype. The chain has TRBV2 and TRBJ1-4; TRBD1 aligns across 9 bases. V dropped 6 bases and J dropped 1; count of bases not matched to a gene: 6. CDR3 length: 16 amino acids. From germline, CDR1 is SNHLY and CDR2 FYNNEI. CDR3 loop: CASRPGTGQTNEKLFF. CDR3 sequence (DNA): TGTGCCAGCAGACCGGGGACAGGGCAAACTAATGAAAAACTGTTTTTT.

This clonotype was detected many times. The rearrangement links TRBV6-2 or TRBV6-3 to TRBJ2-1, with D perhaps TRBD1 or TRBD2 (5 bases each). Per germline, CDR1 MNHEY and CDR2 SVGEGT. The length of the CDR3 is 16 residues. V dropped 5 bases and J dropped 8 bases, with 22 bases sitting between them. The chain's CDR3 is CASSPGTLGDVHEQFF. The CDR3 DNA reads TGTGCCAGCAGTCCCGGGACCTTGGGGGACGTCCATGAGCAGTTCTTC.

This clonotype was detected many times. V usage is TRBV10-1 and J usage is TRBJ1-1; D is undetermined. This CDR3 spans 13 amino acids. Germline V CDR1 and CDR2: WNHNN, SYGVQD (reference sequence). V was pared by 0 bases and J by 8 bases, with 10 bases between. The DNA for the CDR3 is TGCGCCAGCAGTGAGTCGAGGGCGGAAGAAGCTTTCTTT. Translated: CASSESRAEEAFF.

The V call is TRBV12-3 or TRBV12-4, the J call TRBJ2-7; D uncertain. The length of the CDR3 is 11 residues. The V end was cut by 6 bases, the J end by 5 bases, with 8 bases between. This CDR3 is CASSSLNEQYF. CDR3 DNA: TGTGCCAGCAGCTCTCTAAACGAGCAGTACTTC.

This clonotype was recorded many times. The genes are TRBV28 and TRBJ2-7; TRBD2 is a possible D gene (5 bases). CDR3 size: 14 residues. V was clipped by 3 bases and J by 3 bases, with 12 bases between them. Germline V gene data show CDR1 as MDHEN and CDR2 as SYDVKM. The CDR3 protein is CASSFSDDYYEQYF. CDR3 DNA: TGTGCCAGCAGTTTTTCCGATGACTACTACGAGCAGTACTTC.

This clonotype was found many times. The chain carries TRBV11-2 and TRBJ2-1, with unresolved D. V was clipped by 1 base and J by 5 bases, with 15 bases between them. Germline CDR1 and CDR2: SGHAT and FQNNGV. This CDR3 spans 16 amino acids. The DNA for the CDR3 is TGTGCCAGCAGCTTAGCCCCTCGTACAACCAACAATGAGCAGTTCTTC. Amino acids: CASSLAPRTTNNEQFF.

At least ten counts were recorded for this clonotype. The chain is built from TRBV20-1 and TRBJ1-1, with a possible D match to TRBD1 (5 bases). V was trimmed by 3 bases and J by 0 bases, leaving 14 bases between them. Germline CDR1 is DFQATT and CDR2 is SNEGSKA (reference sequence). The CDR3 has 15 amino acids. In DNA form, the CDR3 reads TGCAGTGCTAGTGGAAGGGGATCCTTGAACACTGAAGCTTTCTTT. It specifies CSASGRGSLNTEAFF.

This chain's CDR3 is CASNRGPEAFF. The CDR3 DNA reads as TGTGCCAGCAATAGAGGCCCGGAAGCTTTCTTT. The V and J genes are TRBV12-3 or TRBV12-4 and TRBJ1-1; no clear D. The V gene lost 7 bases and the J gene lost 8 bases, with 11 bases spanning the gap. This CDR3 is 11 amino acids long.

The chain combines TRBV5-8 with TRBJ2-7; 9 nucleotides line up with TRBD1. The CDR3 is 13 amino acids. The J segment lost 5 bases and the V segment lost 4 bases, leaving 4 bases of the junction unmatched. Germline loops: CDR1 SGHTS, CDR2 YDEGEE. CDR3 nucleotides: TGTGCCAGCAGCCAACAGGGGGCGGACGAGCAGTACTTC. Protein sequence: CASSQQGADEQYF.

This chain links TRBV4-3 with TRBJ2-2, with 7 bases matching TRBD1. This CDR3 is built from 18 residues. V lost 4 bases to trimming and J lost 4 bases; unmatched junction nucleotides: 15. CDR1 LGHNA and CDR2 YSLEER come from the germline V gene. The chain's CDR3 is CASSLKMWDRPSTGELFF. For the CDR3, the DNA is TGCGCCAGCAGCCTAAAGATGTGGGACAGACCATCCACCGGGGAGCTGTTTTTT.

The chain is built from TRBV3-1 and TRBJ1-6; TRBD1 aligns across 8 bases. The CDR3 has 15 amino acids. CDR1 LGHDT and CDR2 YNNKEL come from the germline V gene (reference sequence). The V and J ends lost 5 bases and 7 bases, in that order; junction bases with no gene match: 7. CDR3 DNA sequence: TGTGCCAGCAGCGGGCGGACAGGGTCCAATTCACCCCTCCACTTT. Protein product: CASSGRTGSNSPLHF.

The J gene is TRBJ2-3, the V gene TRBV29-1, with a possible D match to TRBD2 (5 bases). V lost 5 bases and J lost 4, with 16 bases in between. Germline CDR1 reads SQVTM; CDR2 reads ANQGSEA. The length of the CDR3 is 14 residues. CDR3 DNA sequence: TGCAGCGTTATTGCGGGTTCCGCCGCAGATACGCAGTATTTT. This gives the protein CSVIAGSAADTQYF.

This clonotype was counted a few times. The chain couples TRBV9 to TRBJ1-5; tentative D call: TRBD1 (5 bases). Germline V lookup: CDR1 SGDLS, CDR2 YYNGEE. V lost 3 bases and J 4 bases, leaving 14 bases between the germline ends. The CDR3 length is 15 residues. The CDR3 coding sequence is TGTGCCAGCAGCGGGCAGGGTATTGGAAATCAGCCCCAGCATTTT. It codes for CASSGQGIGNQPQHF.

This clonotype was seen a handful of times. The CDR3 coding sequence is TGTGCCAGCAGCTTGGCCAGTGGGAGGGCCGGCACCGGGGAGCTGTTTTTT. It codes for CASSLASGRAGTGELFF. The rearrangement joins TRBV5-4 to TRBJ2-2; 7 positions agree with TRBD2. This CDR3 has 17 residues. From germline, CDR1 is SGHNT and CDR2 YYREEE (reference sequence). With V trimmed by 0 bases and J by 4 bases, 9 bases remained unmatched.

The chain links TRBV29-1 to TRBJ1-2; D unresolved. Germline CDR1 SQVTM, CDR2 ANQGSEA. V gave up 1 base and J gave up 4 bases, with 4 bases separating them. CDR3 size: 11 residues. CDR3 DNA: TGCAGCGTTGAAGTCGGCTATGGCTACACCTTC. Protein: CSVEVGYGYTF. Together with reference TRBV29-1 and TRBJ1-2, the CDR3 gives the full variable domain: SAVISQKPSRDICQRGTSLTIQCQVDSQVTMMFWYRQQPGQSLTLIATANQGSEATYESGFVIDKFPISRPNLTFSTLTVSNMSPEDSSIYLCSVEVGYGYTFGSGTRLTVV.